Given below is one T cell receptor beta chain in context. This sample was included in a study of naive and memory T cell subsets. The beta constant-region primer was an equimolar mix of two oligonucleotides covering TRBC1 and TRBC2. The ligated cDNA underwent four PCR rounds using SP2 and nested alpha and beta constant-region primers. Using its own MiXCR run on the UMI-ligation and nested PCR reads, TCRdb lists one record per CDR3 protein. The sample records tens of thousands of distinct CDR3 sequences, roughly 9.2% being singletons. Germline CDR1 reads SEHNR; CDR2 reads FQNEAQ (reference sequence). V shed 3 bases and J 3 bases; nucleotides not matched to a gene: 14. There are 18 residues in the CDR3.

The sample taken for sequencing was naive CD8+ T cells from blood. This TCR derives from a human donor in good health. The chain recombines TRBV7-9 with TRBJ2-3; 8 bases are a match to TRBD2. The CDR3, as DNA: TGTGCCAGCAGCTTCCGAAGCCGCCCACTAGCGGAAACAGATACGCAGTATTTT. Amino acid sequence: CASSFRSRPLAETDTQYF.